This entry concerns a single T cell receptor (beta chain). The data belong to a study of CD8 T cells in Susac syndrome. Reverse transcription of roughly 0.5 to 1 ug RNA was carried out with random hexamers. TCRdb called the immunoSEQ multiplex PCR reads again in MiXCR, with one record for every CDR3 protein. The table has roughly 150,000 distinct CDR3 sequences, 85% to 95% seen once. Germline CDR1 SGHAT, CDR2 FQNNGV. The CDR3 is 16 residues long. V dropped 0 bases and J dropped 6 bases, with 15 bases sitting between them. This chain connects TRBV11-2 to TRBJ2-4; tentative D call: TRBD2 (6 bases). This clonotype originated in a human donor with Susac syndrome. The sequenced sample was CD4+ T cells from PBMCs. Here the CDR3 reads CASSLEGGSGANIQYF. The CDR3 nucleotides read TGTGCCAGCAGCTTAGAAGGAGGGAGTGGGGCAAACATTCAGTACTTC.